The present T cell receptor (beta chain) was sequenced within a study of T cell changes during pregnancy in multiple sclerosis. Sequencing used immunoSEQ multiplex PCR; TCRdb keeps in-frame clones, though not all of them. The table records 50,000 or so clones, over 90% of them present only once. Source: CD4+ T cells from peripheral blood mononuclear cells, taken in the second trimester of pregnancy. The source of this sequence is a female donor with multiple sclerosis, enrolled in a pregnancy study.

The CDR3 loop reads CASSQAFTGGGRETQYF. Written as DNA, the CDR3 is TGCGCCAGCAGCCAAGCTTTTACGGGGGGGGGTCGTGAGACCCAGTACTTC. V gene TRBV4-1 combines with J gene TRBJ2-5, with 8 bases matching TRBD2. The trim removed 1 base at V and 5 bases at J, leaving 12 bases unmatched. This CDR3 is 17 amino acids long. Germline CDR1 reads MGHRA; CDR2 reads YSYEKL.